This T cell receptor beta chain appears in the sequencing data of a study of T cells in Graves' hyperthyroidism and ophthalmopathy. Study-wide results and limits: Blood also carried most thyroid clonotypes expanded above 0.001.

The CDR3 has 12 residues. Trimming left V 7 bases short and J 5 bases short, with 11 bases between. What was amplified from RNA transcripts were TCR beta CDR3 regions. First-round RT-PCR targeting the TCR CDR3 was performed with the HTBI primer set. MiXCR, run by TCRdb on the multiplex PCR reads, gives a single entry per CDR3 protein. The repertoire holds 400,000 to 550,000 distinct CDR3 sequences, with roughly 25% as singletons. This clonotype was counted between two and nine times. Antigen specificity is unknown. Thyroid ultrasound, orbital computed tomography, clinical symptoms, and serum thyroxine and TRAb underpinned diagnoses. Using around 10 ml of fresh peripheral blood, PBMCs were prepared.

The source material was blood. The rearrangement joins TRBV12-3 or TRBV12-4 to TRBJ1-1; D is undetermined. The TCR originated in a woman aged 30 to 39 with Graves' ophthalmopathy. The CDR3 here is CASTAVPTEAFF. CDR3 coding DNA: TGTGCCAGCACGGCTGTCCCGACTGAAGCTTTCTTT.